The clone carrying this T cell receptor (beta chain) was seen more than once but under ten times. The sample is drawn from a study of cytotoxic CD8 clonotypes in ibrutinib-treated CLL. The method was immunoSEQ multiplex PCR; TCRdb's version includes in-frame clones alone and lacks a portion of them. The sample contains about 120,000 clones, approximately 58% of which appear only once. V gave up 5 bases and J gave up 6 bases; unmatched junction bases: 5. The CDR3 consists of 14 residues. The V gene's germline CDR1 is SGHNT and CDR2 YENEEA. The clonotype originates from a human donor with chronic lymphocytic leukemia. The chain couples TRBV11-3 to TRBJ2-1; TRBD2 matches at 9 bases. Material: PBMCs, obtained after 24 months of ibrutinib treatment. CDR3 amino acids: CASSPAGGGNEQFF. Here the CDR3 DNA reads TGTGCCAGCAGCCCAGCGGGGGGAGGCAATGAGCAGTTCTTC.